These T cell receptor beta chains were read from a single sample in a study of monozygotic twins with inflammatory bowel disease. Each CDR3 protein gets one entry in TCRdb, which reprocessed the 5' RACE reads and gives no DNA. This repertoire includes nearly 450,000 distinct CDR3 sequences. The sequenced sample was blood. Receptors were obtained from a human donor with ulcerative colitis or Crohn's disease, or a healthy co-twin of an affected twin (not recorded which). The CDR3 runs from the conserved cysteine through the conserved F or W.

V	length	J	CDR3
TRBV7-9	15	TRBJ1-1	CASSLSRDMNTEAFF
TRBV20-1	14	TRBJ2-1	CSARDPVRVDEQFF
TRBV20-1	16	TRBJ2-1	CSARGGLISGVNEQFF
TRBV6-5	13	TRBJ1-1	CASKGRGGTEAFF
TRBV13	16	TRBJ2-7	CASSSTATGFPYEQYF
TRBV4-1	16	TRBJ2-7	CASSQDWRQGANEQYF
TRBV12-3/TRBV12-4	15	TRBJ2-1	CASSWGLAVYNEQFF
TRBV2	15	TRBJ2-6	CASSEDRAGANVLTF
TRBV29-1	13	TRBJ1-1	CSVGGLPNTEAFF
TRBV6-1	13	TRBJ1-5	CASRGEGTRPQHF
TRBV3-1	15	TRBJ2-1	CASSRSGSSDNEQFF
TRBV11-2	13	TRBJ2-2	CASSLTGAGELFF
TRBV5-1	16	TRBJ1-4	CASSSWGGATNEKLFF
TRBV14	14	TRBJ2-2	CASSQTRSTGELFF
TRBV7-2	15	TRBJ2-7	CASSVTGGDSYEQYF
TRBV5-1	14	TRBJ2-7	CASSLVQGGREQYF
TRBV24-1	16	TRBJ2-1	CATSEPGLALYNEQFF
TRBV2	15	TRBJ2-1	CASSDQSSSYNEQFF
TRBV3-1	15	TRBJ1-5	CASSQDGGRGQPQHF
TRBV28	14	TRBJ1-5	CASSLVQGTQPQHF
TRBV5-1	14	TRBJ2-7	CASSLGQALNEQYF
TRBV7-2	13	TRBJ2-1	CASSLNSAREQFF
TRBV18	20	TRBJ1-4	CASSPPSGTGGLALNEKLFF
TRBV6-1	15	TRBJ1-6	CASSEGGQGSSPLHF
TRBV27	15	TRBJ2-1	CASSLGGYRINEQFF
TRBV27	15	TRBJ2-7	CASSLRGGEGLRRYF
TRBV6-2/TRBV6-3	16	TRBJ2-4	CASSYVVGTGENIQYF
TRBV29-1	16	TRBJ2-4	CSVGDLSAEGKNIQYF
TRBV29-1	13	TRBJ1-3	CSVAGGAGNTIYF
TRBV6-5	16	TRBJ2-3	CATLAGGPQGADTQYF
TRBV9	13	TRBJ1-1	CASSVAPGAEAFF
TRBV7-9	14	TRBJ1-2	CASSFSEPNYGYTF
TRBV19	16	TRBJ1-1	CASSKLPGQTNTEAFF
TRBV5-1	16	TRBJ2-1	CASRGNDPSSYNEQFF
TRBV7-3	15	TRBJ2-3	CASSRTGARTDTQYF
TRBV7-8	15	TRBJ2-1	CASSLEGGQANEQFF
TRBV7-9	13	TRBJ1-1	CASTSVGDTEAFF
TRBV2	15	TRBJ2-7	CASSDPGHNSYEQYF
TRBV12-3/TRBV12-4	13	TRBJ1-5	CASRQGRVQPQHF
TRBV4-3	15	TRBJ1-2	CASSQDGSANYGYTF
TRBV30	18	TRBJ1-4	CAWSWAFLGDATNEKLFF
TRBV5-6	17	TRBJ1-1	CASSLSGRRVMNTEAFF
TRBV30	15	TRBJ2-7	CAWSAPGQGAYEQYF
TRBV6-5	15	TRBJ2-3	CASSYTPTSTDTQYF